Here is one TCR beta chain with its context. The sample originates from a study of blood T cell repertoires in COVID-19. Looking at the study overall: PBMCs, B-cell-depleted T cells, or T cells were the source of the cDNA or gDNA that made up the material.

Everyone who took part was roughly 18 to 89 years old, and they came from fewer than 25 US areas. Participants were placed into cohorts based on the clinical history they reported. Original processing methods: Cell counts per sample came from amplifying reference gene primers. Measured with immunoSEQ multiplex PCR; TCRdb has only the in-frame clones, and not every one. V, J and clone size are those of that table, while D and trimming were read from the DNA. The sample shows 250,000 or so clones, about 85% of them seen only once. CDR1 is SGHRS, CDR2 YFSETQ, per germline. Trimming pared 0 bases from V and 4 bases from J, leaving 13 bases between. This CDR3 comprises 15 residues.

Sequenced input: PBMCs or T cells enriched from blood (not recorded which). V gene TRBV5-1 combines with J gene TRBJ1-1; maybe TRBD1 (6 bases). The TCR originated in a woman between 45 and 60 years old who had been exposed to COVID-19. CDR3 sequence (DNA): TGCGCCAGCAGCTTGGCCAAGGGAGGGGGCACTGAAGCTTTCTTT. This sequence encodes CASSLAKGGGTEAFF.